This TCR beta chain was recorded in a study of CD8 T cells in Susac syndrome. In blood CD8+ and CD4+ T cells, TCR beta underwent sequencing. The multiple sclerosis control group comprised treatment-naive patients with stable or active relapsing-remitting disease. Bulk CD8+ and CD4+ cells came from magnetic negative isolation; CD8+ TEMRA by FACS. Germline V gene sequence: CDR1 MNHNS, CDR2 SASEGT. V shed 5 bases and J shed 6 bases, with 10 bases lying between them. The CDR3 has 12 amino acids. Random hexamers were used to reverse transcribe an amount of roughly 0.5 to 1 ug RNA. An immunoSEQ multiplex PCR amplified TCR beta CDR3 over 54 Vbeta and 13 Jbeta. TCRdb used MiXCR to reprocess the immunoSEQ multiplex PCR reads, holding one entry per CDR3 protein. The sample carries 250,000 or so distinct CDR3 sequences, about 94% recorded once.

The sequenced sample consisted of CD4+ T cells from PBMCs. The chain has TRBV6-1 and TRBJ1-1; D ambiguous. The receptor's source is a human donor with multiple sclerosis. This CDR3 reads CASSRRFPEAFF. The CDR3 DNA is TGTGCCAGCAGTAGAAGGTTCCCTGAAGCTTTCTTT.